This entry features one T cell receptor (beta chain) sequence. The sample originates from a study of blood T cell repertoires in COVID-19. Study overall: PBMCs, B-cell-depleted T cells, or T cells provided the cDNA or gDNA that made up the material.

Per the original methods: Counts of nucleated cells, estimated from reference gene primer amplification, were obtained. Profiling relied on immunoSEQ multiplex PCR, and the TCRdb table lists in-frame clones only, not all of them. V, J and clone size are taken as reported in that table, and D and trimming were inferred from the DNA itself. The data show roughly 120,000 clones, with around 80% seen just once and 7.5% held by the top ten. The CDR3 is 11 amino acids. CDR1 and CDR2 from the germline V gene are SQVTM and ANQGSEA. Trimming pared 8 bases from V and 5 bases from J, leaving 11 bases between. Sequencing was carried out using peripheral blood. This chain connects TRBV29-1 to TRBJ2-3, with a tentative D call TRBD2 (6 bases). This clonotype was sampled from a man in his 70s with active or convalescent COVID-19. CDR3 DNA sequence: TGCAGCCCGCGGGACGGAGATACGCAGTATTTT. Translation: CSPRDGDTQYF.